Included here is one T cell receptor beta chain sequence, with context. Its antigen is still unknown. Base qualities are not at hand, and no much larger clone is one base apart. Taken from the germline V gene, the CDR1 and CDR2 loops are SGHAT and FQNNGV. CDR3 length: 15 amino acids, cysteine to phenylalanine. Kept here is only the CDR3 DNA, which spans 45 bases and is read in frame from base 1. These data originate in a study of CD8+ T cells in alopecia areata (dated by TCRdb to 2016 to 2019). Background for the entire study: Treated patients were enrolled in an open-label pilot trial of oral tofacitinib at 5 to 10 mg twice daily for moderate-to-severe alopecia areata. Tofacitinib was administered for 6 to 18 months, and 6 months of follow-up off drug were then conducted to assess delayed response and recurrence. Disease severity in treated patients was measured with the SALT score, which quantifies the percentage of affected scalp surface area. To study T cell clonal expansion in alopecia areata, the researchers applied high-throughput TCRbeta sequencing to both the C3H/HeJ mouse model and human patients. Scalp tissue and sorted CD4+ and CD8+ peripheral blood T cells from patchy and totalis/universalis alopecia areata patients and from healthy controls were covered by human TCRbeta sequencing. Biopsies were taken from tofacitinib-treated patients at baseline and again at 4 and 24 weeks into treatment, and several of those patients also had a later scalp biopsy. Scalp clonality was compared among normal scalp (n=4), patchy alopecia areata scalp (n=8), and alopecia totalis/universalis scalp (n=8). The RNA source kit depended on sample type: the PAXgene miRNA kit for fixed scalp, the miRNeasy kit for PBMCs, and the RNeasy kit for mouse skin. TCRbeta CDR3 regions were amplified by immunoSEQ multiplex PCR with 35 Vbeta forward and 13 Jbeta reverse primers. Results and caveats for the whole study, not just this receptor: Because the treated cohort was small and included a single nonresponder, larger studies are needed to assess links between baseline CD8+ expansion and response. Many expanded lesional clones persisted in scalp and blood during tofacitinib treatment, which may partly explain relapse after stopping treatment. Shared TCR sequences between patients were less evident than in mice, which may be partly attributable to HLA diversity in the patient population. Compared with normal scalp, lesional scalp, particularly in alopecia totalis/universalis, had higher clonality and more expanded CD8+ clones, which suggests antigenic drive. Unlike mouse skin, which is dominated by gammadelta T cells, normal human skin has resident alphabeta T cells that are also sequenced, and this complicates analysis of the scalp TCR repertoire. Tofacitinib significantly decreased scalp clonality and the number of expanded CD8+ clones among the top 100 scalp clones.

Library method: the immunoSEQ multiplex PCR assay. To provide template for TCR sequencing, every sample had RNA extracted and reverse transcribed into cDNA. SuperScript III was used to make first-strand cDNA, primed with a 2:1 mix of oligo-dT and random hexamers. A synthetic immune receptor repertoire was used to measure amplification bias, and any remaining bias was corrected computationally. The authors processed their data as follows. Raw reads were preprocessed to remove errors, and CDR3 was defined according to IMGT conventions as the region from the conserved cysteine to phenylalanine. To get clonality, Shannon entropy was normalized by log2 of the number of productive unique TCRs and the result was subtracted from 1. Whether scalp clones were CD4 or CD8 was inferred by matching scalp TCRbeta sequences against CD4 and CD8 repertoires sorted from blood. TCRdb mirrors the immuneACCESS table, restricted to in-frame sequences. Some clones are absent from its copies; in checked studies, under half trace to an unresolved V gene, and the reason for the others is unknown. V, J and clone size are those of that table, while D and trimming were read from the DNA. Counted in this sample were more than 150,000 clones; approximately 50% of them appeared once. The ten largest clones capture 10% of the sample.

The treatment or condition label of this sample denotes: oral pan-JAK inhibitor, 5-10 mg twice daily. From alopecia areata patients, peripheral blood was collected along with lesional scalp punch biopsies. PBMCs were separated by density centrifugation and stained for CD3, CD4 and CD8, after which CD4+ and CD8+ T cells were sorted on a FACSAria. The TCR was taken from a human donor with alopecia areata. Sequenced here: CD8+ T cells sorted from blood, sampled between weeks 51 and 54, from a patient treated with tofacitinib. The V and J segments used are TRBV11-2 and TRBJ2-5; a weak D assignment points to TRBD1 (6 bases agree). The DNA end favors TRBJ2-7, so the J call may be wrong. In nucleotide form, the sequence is TGTGCCAGCAGCTTCGAAGGGGGTGGATCCTACGAGCAGTACTTC. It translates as CASSFEGGGSYEQYF.